This entry concerns a single T cell receptor beta chain. Its target is unknown. This sample was taken from a study of cytomegalovirus exposure and HLA in healthy donors. Study-wide results and caveats: Association of 16,951 TCR beta sequences with HLA alleles was found at 0.05 false discovery rate in a later analysis.

In the PCR, 60 Vbeta and 13 Jbeta primers were used. Profiled with immunoSEQ multiplex PCR; TCRdb holds only in-frame clones, not every one. There are about 150,000 clones in the sample; 73% occur only once, and 1.5% to 2% lies in the top ten. Sequences were obtained from PBMCs. This TCR was recovered from a woman under 30 in good health and CMV-seronegative.

The CDR3 coding sequence is TGTGCCAGCAGTTGGAACAGGGGTAGCACTGAAGCTTTCTTT. Translated: CASSWNRGSTEAFF. The chain employs TRBV27 and TRBJ1-1; 7 bases agree with TRBD1. Looked up from germline, CDR1 is MNHEY and CDR2 is SMNVEV (reference sequence). V lost 4 bases, J lost 4 bases, and 6 bases stayed unmatched. The CDR3 length is 14 residues.